These 4 T cell receptor beta chains were all obtained from the same sample, sequenced in a study of tumor and adjacent non-tumor tissue in lung cancer. A modified ARM-PCR protocol with three rounds of nested PCR amplified TCRbeta. TCRdb reprocessed the multiplex PCR reads with MiXCR, giving one entry per CDR3 protein. The data hold over 100,000 distinct CDR3 sequences, with over 55% observed a single time. RNA was extracted from bulk tissue without any cell sorting. Distant lung tissue was collected more than 3 cm away from the tumor edge. Sequenced: distant non-tumor lung tissue. The receptor set was obtained from a man in his sixties with non-small cell lung cancer.

Notes on this clonotype: One end of the junction is discordant with germline, which a read error may explain. This chain uses TRBV12-3 or TRBV12-4 with TRBJ2-7, with D possibly being TRBD1 (7 bases). This CDR3 is 14 amino acids long. For the CDR3, the DNA is TGTGTCAGCAGGGGGGACAGTGCATCCTACGAGCAGTACTTC. Translation: CVSRGDSASYEQYF.

The chain links TRBV7-6 to TRBJ2-5; D possibly uses TRBD1 or TRBD2 (5 bases each). CDR1 SGHVS and CDR2 FNYEAQ come from the germline V gene. This CDR3 has 15 amino acids. V lost 3 bases, J lost 4 bases, and 15 bases lay in between. The DNA of the CDR3 is TGTGCCAGCAGCTTTAGCATAGCGAGGGGAGAGACCCAGTACTTC. Encoded protein: CASSFSIARGETQYF.

The chain employs TRBV20-1 and TRBJ2-5, with TRBD1 as a possible D gene (6 bases). The V end was cut by 5 bases, the J end by 4 bases, with 17 bases between. CDR3 length equals 14 residues. Germline CDR1 DFQATT, CDR2 SNEGSKA (reference sequence). The CDR3 here is CSAAQRQVGETQYF. CDR3 nucleotides: TGCAGTGCTGCACAGCGACAGGTAGGAGAGACCCAGTACTTC.

Regarding this clonotype: An end of the junction differs from the germline gene, which may be a read error. The chain has TRBV20-1 and TRBJ2-1, with a weak D call TRBD2 (5 bases). Germline CDR1 reads DFQATT; CDR2 reads SNEGSKA (reference sequence). The CDR3 spans 15 residues. CDR3 loop: CGARGGGSQVNEQFF. The CDR3 DNA reads as TGCGGTGCTAGAGGTGGAGGTTCTCAAGTCAATGAGCAGTTCTTC.